The 25 T cell receptor beta chains given below trace back to one sample, sequenced in a study of blood T cell repertoires in COVID-19. TCRdb's table, derived via immunoSEQ multiplex PCR, lists solely in-frame clones and lacks some. The data show roughly 120,000 clones, about 80% seen once. The material sequenced was peripheral blood. The receptors shown here come from a man in his 70s with active or convalescent COVID-19.

V and J are TRBV6-4 and TRBJ2-7; D is possibly TRBD1 (5 bases). Trimming took 3 bases from V and 3 from J, leaving 21 bases between them. The CDR3 spans 17 residues. CDR1 and CDR2 (germline): MRHNA, SNTAGT. The CDR3 nucleotides read TGTGCCAGCAGTGAGGGGCAAGGCGACAATCTATTCTACGAGCAGTACTTC. This sequence encodes CASSEGQGDNLFYEQYF.

V is TRBV4-2 and J is TRBJ2-5, with TRBD1 matching over 7 bases. CDR3 length equals 14 residues. V lost 4 bases, J lost 5 bases, and 7 bases stayed unmatched. Germline V gene sequence: CDR1 LGHNA, CDR2 YNFKEQ. CDR3 sequence: CASSPEGGVETQYF. The DNA for the CDR3 is TGTGCCAGCAGCCCCGAAGGGGGCGTGGAGACCCAGTACTTC.

V gene TRBV7-2 combines with J gene TRBJ1-3; TRBD1 aligns across 9 bases. Germline CDR1 SGHTA, CDR2 FQGNSA. J gave up 4 bases and V 0 bases, and 4 bases lay outside the gene matches. The CDR3 covers 16 residues. CDR3 DNA sequence: TGTGCCAGCAGCTTAGCGTGGACAGGGGCCGGAAACACCATATATTTT. This gives the protein CASSLAWTGAGNTIYF.

V is TRBV7-8 and J is TRBJ2-7; perhaps TRBD2 as D (6 bases). The V end lost 5 bases, the J end lost 6 bases, and 11 bases lay between the germline ends. The CDR3 contains 12 residues. Germline CDR1 SGHVS, CDR2 FQNEAQ. The CDR3 coding sequence is TGTGCCAGCAGCCACTGGGGACTCGAGCAGTACTTC. This codes for CASSHWGLEQYF.

This clone was seen a handful of times. The chain joins TRBV5-4 to TRBJ2-2; TRBD1 agrees at 10 bases. V dropped 4 bases and J dropped 3; count of bases not matched to a gene: 6. The length of the CDR3 is 16 residues. Germline V gene lookup returns CDR1 SGHNT and CDR2 YYREEE (reference sequence). Here the CDR3 DNA reads TGTGCCAGCAGCCCCGGGGACAGGGGATACACCGGGGAGCTGTTTTTT. It yields the protein CASSPGDRGYTGELFF.

The chain employs TRBV21-1 and TRBJ2-4; the table's D call TRBD2 went unverified against the DNA. TRBV21-1 is tagged as a pseudogene. The CDR3 extends over 17 amino acids. This CDR3 is CASSKGLIGRAKNIQYF. The CDR3 nucleotides are TGTGCCAGCAGCAAAGGTCTTATTGGGAGGGCCAAAAACATTCAGTACTTC.

The V and J genes are TRBV6-5 and TRBJ1-3; D ambiguous. This CDR3 region has 13 residues. CDR1 and CDR2 from the germline V gene are MNHEY and SVGAGI. Deletions cut 4 bases from V and 7 bases from J, with 11 bases between. The CDR3 DNA sequence: TGTGCCAGCAGTTCCTCGACTTTGAACACCATATATTTT. This translates into CASSSSTLNTIYF.

This clone was picked up a small number of times. The chain has TRBV27 and TRBJ1-2, with 10 bases that match TRBD1. The germline gives CDR1 MNHEY, CDR2 SMNVEV (reference sequence). This CDR3 is built from 18 residues. With 6 bases clipped from V and 7 bases from J, the junction kept 20 bases outside the gene matches. CDR3 DNA sequence: TGTGCCAGCAGAGCGGGCACGACAGGGGGCGTTAGGGTGCGTGGCTACACCTTC. Protein: CASRAGTTGGVRVRGYTF.

The chain employs TRBV4-3 and TRBJ1-2; 7 bases align to TRBD1. The ends lost 0 bases at V and 7 bases at J; junction bases unmatched: 8. The CDR3 is 15 residues long. The germline V gene has CDR1 LGHNA and CDR2 YSLEER. The CDR3 bases are TGCGCCAGCAGCCAAGAAGAGGGGGCCCCGGGTGGCTACACCTTC. This codes for CASSQEEGAPGGYTF.

This clone occurred many times. The chain couples TRBV28 to TRBJ1-6; 9 positions match TRBD1. The ends lost 5 bases at V and 7 bases at J; junction bases unmatched: 6. The CDR3 loop spans 15 amino acids. The germline CDR1 and CDR2 sequences are MDHEN and SYDVKM. The CDR3 DNA follows: TGTGCCAGCAGTCGTGGGACAGGGAGGAATTCACCCCTCCACTTT. Residues: CASSRGTGRNSPLHF.

V usage is TRBV5-1 and J usage is TRBJ2-3, with a tentative D call TRBD2 (5 bases). The length of the CDR3 is 13 residues. The V end was cut by 2 bases, the J end by 6 bases, with 10 bases between. The germline gives CDR1 SGHRS, CDR2 YFSETQ. Here the CDR3 DNA reads TGCGCCAGCAGCTTATATATAGCGGATACGCAGTATTTT. This translates into CASSLYIADTQYF.

This clone was picked up a small number of times. V is TRBV6-1 and J is TRBJ1-5, with a possible D match to TRBD1 (6 bases). Germline-derived CDR1 and CDR2 are MNHNS and SASEGT. V lost 1 base to trimming and J lost 5 bases, with 9 bases between them. The CDR3 runs to 14 residues. The CDR3: CASSEVTGYQPQHF. The CDR3 DNA follows: TGTGCCAGCAGTGAAGTAACAGGGTATCAGCCCCAGCATTTT.

The chain joins TRBV5-4 to TRBJ2-3; 10 nucleotides agree with TRBD2. CDR3 length equals 16 residues. From germline, CDR1 is SGHNT and CDR2 YYREEE (reference sequence). The junction had 1 base not matched to a gene; V was cut back by 0 bases and J by 0 bases. Here the CDR3 DNA reads TGTGCCAGCAGCTTGGAGGGACTAGCGAGCACAGATACGCAGTATTTT. It codes for CASSLEGLASTDTQYF. Drawing the rest from reference TRBV5-4 and TRBJ2-3, the complete variable domain is ETGVTQSPTHLIKTRGQQVTLRCSSQSGHNTVSWYQQALGQGPQFIFQYYREEENGRGNFPPRFSGLQFPNYSSELNVNALELDDSALYLCASSLEGLASTDTQYFGPGTRLTVL.

J is TRBJ2-5 and V is TRBV4-3; TRBD2 agrees at 8 bases. This CDR3 contains 15 residues. CDR1 and CDR2 from the germline V gene are LGHNA and YSLEER. Germline trimming cut 0 bases from V and 6 bases from J; bases unmatched to any gene: 6. DNA for the CDR3: TGCGCCAGCAGCCAAGAGAGGACTAGCCAGAAGACCCAGTACTTC. Translation gives CASSQERTSQKTQYF.

Written as DNA, the CDR3 is TGCAGTGCTAGTCCCCTAGGACAGTATAGCAATCAGCCCCAGCATTTT. It yields the protein CSASPLGQYSNQPQHF. The rearrangement links TRBV20-1 to TRBJ1-5; D may be TRBD1 (6 bases). Looked up from germline, CDR1 is DFQATT and CDR2 is SNEGSKA (reference sequence). V was cut by 3 bases and J by 0 bases, with 15 bases left in between. CDR3 length: 16 residues.

The chain combines TRBV30 with TRBJ2-7; 8 nucleotides match TRBD1. The length of the CDR3 is 15 residues. Per germline, CDR1 GTSNPN and CDR2 SVGIG (reference sequence). The trim removed 3 bases at V and 0 bases at J, leaving 7 bases unmatched. The CDR3 DNA reads TGTGCCTGGAGCCTTCCGGGACAGGTCTCCTACGAGCAGTACTTC. The encoded protein is CAWSLPGQVSYEQYF.

J is TRBJ1-3 and V is TRBV28; 8 bases match TRBD1. Per the germline V gene, CDR1 is MDHEN and CDR2 is SYDVKM. This CDR3 comprises 12 residues. The V and J ends lost 6 bases and 7 bases, in that order; junction bases with no gene match: 2. In DNA, the CDR3 is TGTGCCAGCAGCCAGGGGGCGAACACCATATATTTT. Residues: CASSQGANTIYF.

Remarks on this clone: The same CDR3 arises from other DNA sequences in this sample as well. The chain links TRBV5-1 to TRBJ2-1, with D possibly TRBD1 on 7 matching bases. Trimming left V 0 bases short and J 2 bases short, with 9 bases between. The CDR3 consists of 15 residues. Germline V lookup: CDR1 SGHRS, CDR2 YFSETQ. The CDR3 region has the DNA TGCGCCAGCAGCTTGGGCGGGACAGCCTACAATGAGCAGTTCTTC. Translation gives CASSLGGTAYNEQFF.

This clone was picked up a small number of times. The chain joins TRBV12-3 or TRBV12-4 to TRBJ2-3; D might be TRBD2 (5 bases). V was trimmed by 1 base and J by 12 bases, leaving 14 bases between them. CDR3 length equals 13 residues. This chain's CDR3 is CASSLGDYSPQYF. The CDR3 DNA reads as TGTGCCAGCAGTTTAGGTGACTACTCTCCACAGTATTTT.

The V and J genes are TRBV6-1 and TRBJ2-5; 12 bases match TRBD1. The germline gives CDR1 MNHNS, CDR2 SASEGT. The CDR3 consists of 15 residues. V was clipped by 7 bases and J by 5 bases; unmatched bases: 8. This CDR3 reads CASKPGQGAWETQYF. The CDR3 DNA is TGTGCCAGCAAACCGGGACAGGGGGCTTGGGAGACCCAGTACTTC.

The gene calls are TRBV2 and TRBJ1-6, with 7 bases aligning to TRBD1. The junction had 4 bases not matched to a gene; V was cut back by 5 bases and J by 6 bases. CDR3 length: 14 amino acids. Germline V gives CDR1 SNHLY, CDR2 FYNNEI. The CDR3 coding sequence is TGTGCCAGCAGTTCGGGACAGTCTAATTCACCCCTCCACTTT. Translating it yields CASSSGQSNSPLHF.

This clone was picked up a small number of times. The CDR3 spells CASSQVLLGAMRLYQQYF. The DNA for the CDR3 is TGCGCCAGCAGCCAAGTGCTTTTAGGGGCAATGCGGCTCTATCAGCAGTACTTC. V is TRBV4-1 and J is TRBJ2-7, with D possibly TRBD1 on 5 matching bases. The CDR3 runs 18 residues. The germline gives CDR1 MGHRA, CDR2 YSYEKL. Trimming removed 1 base at V and 8 bases at J, with 27 bases between.

The chain carries TRBV7-2 and TRBJ1-2, with 11 bases that match TRBD1. V gave up 1 base and J gave up 7 bases; unmatched junction bases: 8. The germline CDR1 and CDR2 sequences are SGHTA and FQGNSA. The CDR3 spans 16 residues. The CDR3 coding sequence is TGTGCCAGCAGCTTAGACGTGGGACAGGGGGTTTTTGGCTACACCTTC. Protein: CASSLDVGQGVFGYTF.

V usage is TRBV2 and J usage is TRBJ2-3; no firm D call. The CDR3 extends over 12 amino acids. Germline CDR1 reads SNHLY; CDR2 reads FYNNEI. Deletions cut 7 bases from V and 2 bases from J, with 7 bases between. The DNA of the CDR3 is TGTGCCAGCACGTTCTTCACAGATACGCAGTATTTT. Protein sequence: CASTFFTDTQYF.

The chain is built from TRBV3-1 (or the pseudogene TRBV3-2) and TRBJ1-2; D gene ambiguous. The CDR3 is made up of 17 amino acids. Germline CDR1 LGHDT, CDR2 YNNKEL (reference sequence). V lost 1 base and J 4 bases, leaving 19 bases between the germline ends. CDR3 coding DNA: TGTGCCAGCAGCCAAGGTCGCCCGCAGAAAACGTCCTATGGCTACACCTTC. This sequence encodes CASSQGRPQKTSYGYTF.